These T cell receptor beta chains were read from a single sample in a study of blood T cell repertoires in COVID-19. Data came from immunoSEQ multiplex PCR; TCRdb stores just in-frame clones and leaves some out. The sample lists about 180,000 clones; over 75% were seen once. Sequences were obtained from peripheral blood. These receptors were obtained from a man between 40 and 49 years old with active or convalescent COVID-19. CDR3s include the opening cysteine and the closing phenylalanine or tryptophan. D genes are given only for firm matches. Clone size is not always given. Where it is, it says once, few, many or a class for expanded clones.

>-|TRBJ1-1|TRBV14|-
CASSQEPRALDTEAFF
TGTGCCAGCAGCCAAGAGCCGAGGGCCCTGGACACTGAAGCTTTCTTT
>-|TRBJ2-5|TRBV5-1|once
CASSLGGRDQETQYF
TGCGCCAGCAGCTTAGGGGGTAGAGATCAAGAGACCCAGTACTTC
>TRBD2|TRBJ2-1|TRBV5-4|-
CASSGSGGSYNEQFF
TGTGCCAGCAGCGGGAGCGGGGGGAGCTACAATGAGCAGTTCTTC
>TRBD1|TRBJ1-1|TRBV10-2|-
CASSPGGAYTEAFF
TGCGCCAGCAGTCCAGGGGGCGCTTACACTGAAGCTTTCTTT
>-|TRBJ2-2|TRBV19|-
CASIGGLAGELFF
TGTGCCAGTATCGGCGGGTTGGCCGGGGAGCTGTTTTTT
>-|TRBJ2-7|TRBV2|-
CASSVGDLGEQYF
TGTGCCAGCAGTGTAGGGGATCTGGGGGAGCAGTACTTC
>-|TRBJ1-1|TRBV30|-
CAWSPTSGTEAFF
TGTGCCTGGAGTCCTACTTCCGGGACAGAAGCTTTCTTT
>TRBD1|TRBJ1-4|TRBV7-8|-
CASSSRQGGFGEKLFF
TGTGCCAGCAGCTCACGACAGGGAGGTTTCGGTGAAAAACTGTTTTTT
>TRBD2|TRBJ2-7|TRBV25-1|-
CASSMGGTVYEQYF
TGTGCCAGCAGTATGGGGGGGACGGTATACGAGCAGTACTTC
>-|TRBJ1-5|TRBV7-8|-
CASSAADSNQPQHF
TGTGCCAGCAGCGCCGCGGATAGCAATCAGCCCCAGCATTTT
>-|TRBJ1-2|TRBV11-2|-
CASSLEADPNYGYTF
TGTGCCAGCAGCTTAGAGGCAGATCCTAACTATGGCTACACCTTC
>TRBD1|TRBJ1-1|TRBV30|once
CAWTPGQAITEAFF
TGTGCCTGGACCCCGGGACAGGCAATCACTGAAGCTTTCTTT
>TRBD1|TRBJ2-7|TRBV6-6|-
CASSYSQGAYEQYF
TGTGCCAGCAGTTACTCCCAGGGGGCCTACGAGCAGTACTTC
>-|TRBJ2-3|TRBV7-6|-
CASSLGHWDTQYF
TGTGCCAGCAGCTTAGGACATTGGGATACGCAGTATTTT
>TRBD1|TRBJ2-3|TRBV5-1|-
CASSFSGTGVPDTQYF
TGCGCCAGCAGCTTCTCCGGGACAGGGGTCCCAGATACGCAGTATTTT
>TRBD2|TRBJ2-1|TRBV7-8|-
CASSPTSSSGGAGEQFF
TGTGCCAGCAGCCCCACCTCTTCTAGCGGGGGGGCCGGTGAGCAGTTCTTC
>TRBD1|TRBJ1-4|TRBV10-3|-
CAISESRGIGDRVRTNEKLFF
TGTGCCATCAGTGAGTCCAGAGGGATAGGGGACAGGGTTAGAACTAATGAAAAACTGTTTTTT
>-|TRBJ2-5|TRBV11-2|-
CASSFGETQYF
TGTGCCAGCAGCTTCGGGGAGACCCAGTACTTC
>-|TRBJ1-1|TRBV28|-
CASSRQAGFGAEAFF
TGTGCCAGCAGCCGACAGGCGGGTTTTGGCGCTGAAGCTTTCTTT
>-|TRBJ2-7|TRBV7-9|-
CASSLAGRGNEQYF
TGTGCCAGCAGCTTAGCTGGCAGGGGAAACGAGCAGTACTTC
>TRBD1|TRBJ1-2|TRBV12-3/TRBV12-4|-
CASILTGLNGYTF
TGTGCCAGCATTCTGACAGGGCTCAATGGCTACACCTTC
>TRBD2|TRBJ2-1|TRBV6-6|-
CASSMTERGGEQFF
TGTGCCAGCAGTATGACTGAGCGGGGTGGTGAGCAGTTCTTC
>-|TRBJ2-3|TRBV2|-
CASNRDFTDTQYF
TGTGCCAGCAATCGGGACTTCACAGATACGCAGTATTTT
>TRBD1|TRBJ2-1|TRBV5-1|-
CASSSGQGEKNEQFF
TGCGCCAGCAGCTCAGGACAGGGGGAGAAGAATGAGCAGTTCTTC
>-|TRBJ1-2|TRBV7-8|-
CASSPLLQTRVLDYGYTF
TGTGCCAGCAGCCCACTCCTACAGACGCGGGTATTGGACTATGGCTACACCTTC
>-|TRBJ2-3|TRBV6-2/TRBV6-3|once
CASSYQGLRVTDTQYF
TGTGCCAGCAGTTACCAAGGCTTACGGGTCACAGATACGCAGTATTTT
>TRBD2|TRBJ2-3|TRBV5-8|-
CASSFSGGSTDTQYF
TGTGCCAGCAGCTTTTCGGGGGGGAGCACAGATACGCAGTATTTT
>-|TRBJ1-1|TRBV6-5|-
CASSYSGDTATEAFF
TGTGCCAGCAGTTACTCAGGGGACACGGCCACTGAAGCTTTCTTT
>-|TRBJ2-2|TRBV3-1/TRBV3-2|-
CASSQLETVTGELFF
TGTGCCAGCAGTCAATTGGAGACAGTTACCGGGGAGCTGTTTTTT
>-|TRBJ1-4|TRBV2|-
CASSLPVEKLFF
TGTGCCAGCAGCCTCCCGGTTGAAAAACTGTTTTTT
>-|TRBJ1-6|TRBV11-2|-
CASSLAPGDNSPLHF
TGTGCCAGCAGCTTAGCGCCCGGAGACAATTCACCCCTCCACTTT
>-|TRBJ1-1|TRBV6-1|-
CASSDQQGGTEAFF
TGTGCCAGCAGTGATCAACAGGGTGGCACTGAAGCTTTCTTT
>-|TRBJ1-1|TRBV11-2|-
CASSEVTTGNTEAFF
TGTGCCAGCAGCGAAGTGACGACAGGGAACACTGAAGCTTTCTTT
>-|TRBJ1-5|TRBV6-5|-
CASSRTRGQPQHF
TGTGCCAGCAGTAGGACCCGGGGGCAGCCCCAGCATTTT
>-|TRBJ1-3|TRBV28|-
CASSSPGGTGNTIYF
TGTGCCAGCAGTTCCCCTGGGGGCACTGGAAACACCATATATTTT
>-|TRBJ1-1|TRBV6-5|-
CASSRDKTEAFF
TGTGCCAGCAGCCGCGACAAGACTGAAGCTTTCTTT
>TRBD1|TRBJ2-7|TRBV11-2|-
CASSLGQGSGEQYF
TGTGCCAGCAGCTTGGGACAGGGGTCAGGCGAGCAGTACTTC
>TRBD1|TRBJ2-2|TRBV7-2|-
CASSSSQGAGELFF
TGTGCCAGCAGCTCATCACAGGGGGCCGGGGAGCTGTTTTTT
>-|TRBJ1-5|TRBV20-1|-
CSASRLSGNQPQHF
TGCAGTGCTAGTCGTCTTTCCGGCAATCAGCCCCAGCATTTT
>-|TRBJ1-4|TRBV5-1|-
CASSPGGTNEKLFF
TGCGCCAGCAGCCCGGGAGGAACTAATGAAAAACTGTTTTTT
>TRBD1|TRBJ1-2|TRBV5-1|-
CASSGTGDFGYTF
TGCGCCAGCAGTGGGACAGGGGATTTTGGCTACACCTTC
>TRBD1|TRBJ2-3|TRBV30|-
CAWSAGQGNADTQYF
TGTGCCTGGAGTGCTGGACAGGGTAATGCAGATACGCAGTATTTT
>-|TRBJ2-7|TRBV11-2|-
CASSPTGYEQYF
TGTGCCAGCAGCCCGACTGGCTACGAGCAGTACTTC
>-|TRBJ2-1|TRBV5-1|-
CASSSAGPYNEQFF
TGCGCCAGCAGCTCGGCAGGGCCTTACAATGAGCAGTTCTTC
>TRBD2|TRBJ2-2|TRBV5-4|-
CASSFLAGRGTGELFF
TGTGCCAGCAGCTTTCTAGCGGGGAGGGGCACCGGGGAGCTGTTTTTT
>-|TRBJ2-5|TRBV29-1|once
CSVGGALIKETQYF
TGCAGCGTTGGGGGCGCGCTGATTAAAGAGACCCAGTACTTC
>TRBD1|TRBJ1-6|TRBV19|-
CASSWGPDRPRHSPLHF
TGTGCCAGTAGTTGGGGGCCGGACAGGCCGCGACATTCACCCCTCCACTTT
>-|TRBJ1-2|TRBV6-1|-
CASSEGGGFNNYGYTF
TGTGCCAGCAGTGAAGGAGGAGGGTTTAATAACTATGGCTACACCTTC
>TRBD1|TRBJ1-6|TRBV27|-
CASSSTGLVYNSPLHF
TGTGCCAGCAGTTCGACAGGGTTGGTTTATAATTCACCCCTCCACTTT
>-|TRBJ1-4|TRBV2|-
CASSPGLQSNEKLFF
TGTGCCAGCAGTCCGGGACTCCAGTCAAATGAAAAACTGTTTTTT
>-|TRBJ1-6|TRBV6-5|-
CASRFRGERNSPLHF
TGTGCCAGCAGGTTCCGGGGAGAACGAAATTCACCCCTCCACTTT
>TRBD1|TRBJ1-1|TRBV4-1|-
CASSQITGEAAFF
TGCGCCAGCAGCCAAATAACAGGGGAGGCAGCTTTCTTT
>TRBD1|TRBJ1-5|TRBV5-1|few
CASELTGGLSNQPQHF
TGCGCCAGCGAATTAACAGGGGGCTTAAGCAATCAGCCCCAGCATTTT
>TRBD1|TRBJ1-4|TRBV18|-
CASSPPRGTGDNEKLFF
TGTGCCAGCTCACCCCCGCGAGGGACAGGGGATAATGAAAAACTGTTTTTT
>-|TRBJ1-1|TRBV7-9|few
CASSVTRNTEAFF
TGTGCCAGCAGCGTAACAAGAAACACTGAAGCTTTCTTT